These 14 T cell receptor beta chains originate from one sample sequenced in a study of cytomegalovirus exposure and HLA in healthy donors. PCR primers comprised 60 Vbeta and 13 Jbeta primers. Measured with immunoSEQ multiplex PCR; TCRdb has only the in-frame clones, and not every one. The table includes 150,000 to 200,000 clones, more than 70% detected once. The specimen sequenced was PBMCs. The receptors come from a male donor in good health and CMV-seronegative.

The chain recombines TRBV27 with TRBJ2-5; 11 bases align to TRBD1. The J call is doubtful: the DNA matches TRBJ2-7 better. Germline CDR1 MNHEY, CDR2 SMNVEV (reference sequence). The CDR3 spans 19 residues. CDR3 coding DNA: TGTGCCAGCAGTCCAGACGATCCACTGGGACAGGGGGTGGTCTACGAGCAGTACTTC. The encoded protein is CASSPDDPLGQGVVYEQYF.

This clone was counted once. This chain joins TRBV5-4 and TRBJ2-3, with TRBD2 as a possible D gene (6 bases). The CDR3 contains 14 residues. The V and J ends lost 7 bases and 1 base respectively, with 13 bases between them. Germline lookup yields CDR1 SGHNT and CDR2 YYREEE (reference sequence). In nucleotides, the CDR3 is TGTGCCAGCTCCAGGAGGGACGGCACAGATACGCAGTATTTT. Amino acids: CASSRRDGTDTQYF.

This clone turned up a few times. The chain joins TRBV5-4 to TRBJ1-1; D unclear. The CDR3 is 12 residues long. V was cut by 0 bases and J by 4 bases, with 4 bases left in between. Germline CDR1 reads SGHNT; CDR2 reads YYREEE (reference sequence). Written as DNA, the CDR3 is TGTGCCAGCAGCTTGGCCAGCACTGAAGCTTTCTTT. Amino acids: CASSLASTEAFF.

CDR3: CASSLEPRTGANVLTF. The CDR3 region has the DNA TGTGCCAGCTCACTCGAACCGCGAACTGGGGCCAACGTCCTGACTTTC. The chain couples TRBV18 to TRBJ2-6; D ambiguous. The V gene lost 4 bases and the J gene lost 2 bases, with 12 bases spanning the gap. Germline values: CDR1 KGHSH, CDR2 LQKENI. This CDR3 region has 16 residues.

The chain is built from TRBV29-1 and TRBJ1-1; D is uncertain. Germline CDR1 and CDR2: SQVTM and ANQGSEA. Trimming shortened V by 1 base and J by 2 bases, and 8 bases separated the two germline ends. The CDR3 runs 13 residues. The DNA of the CDR3 is TGCAGCGTTGAAGCCTCAGTTAACACTGAAGCTTTCTTT. Protein: CSVEASVNTEAFF.

V and J are TRBV5-4 and TRBJ2-2, with D tentatively TRBD1 (6 bases). Germline CDR1 reads SGHNT; CDR2 reads YYREEE (reference sequence). The CDR3 covers 14 residues. V was shortened by 3 bases and J by 4 bases, with 10 bases between the two germline ends. The CDR3 nucleotides read TGTGCCAGCAGCTACAGAGGGGGCACCGGGGAGCTGTTTTTT. As protein: CASSYRGGTGELFF.

This chain uses TRBV6-5 with TRBJ2-7; D unclear. Between the trimmed V and J ends, which lost 6 bases and 6 bases, there was a span of 12 bases. CDR1 MNHEY and CDR2 SVGAGI come from the germline V gene. The CDR3 covers 12 residues. CDR3 in DNA: TGTGCCAGCAGCCACTATAATTCCGAGCAGTACTTC. Translation: CASSHYNSEQYF.

CDR3 protein: CASSELGGTGSYEQYF. The CDR3 bases are TGTGCCAGCAGTGAACTAGGGGGAACGGGCTCCTACGAGCAGTACTTC. This chain connects TRBV6-1 to TRBJ2-7; possible D gene TRBD1, 6 bases. The CDR3 is 16 residues long. Deletions cut 2 bases from V and 0 bases from J, with 14 bases between. Germline V gives CDR1 MNHNS, CDR2 SASEGT.

In the case of this clone: The junction differs from germline at one of its ends, possibly a read error. The chain combines TRBV28 with TRBJ2-7; unclear D gene. Germline values: CDR1 MDHEN, CDR2 SYDVKM. The CDR3 consists of 12 residues. CDR3 sequence: CASSLIEHPTTF. CDR3 nucleotides: TGTGCCAGCAGTTTAATAGAACACCCCACGACTTTC.

The chain combines TRBV19 with TRBJ2-1, with 7 bases identical to TRBD2. The germline CDR1 and CDR2 sequences are LNHDA and SQIVND (reference sequence). The CDR3 extends over 17 amino acids. V was clipped by 1 base and J by 4 bases; unmatched bases: 10. In DNA, the CDR3 is TGTGCCAGTAGTATAGGGTTGAGGGAGGGGAGGTACAATGAGCAGTTCTTC. This sequence encodes CASSIGLREGRYNEQFF.

The V and J genes are TRBV25-1 and TRBJ2-4; perhaps TRBD1 as D (5 bases). Trimming stripped 3 bases from V and 0 bases from J, with 9 bases between. The germline V gene has CDR1 MGHDK and CDR2 SYGVNS. CDR3 length equals 15 residues. CDR3 coding DNA: TGTGCCAGCAGTGATCCCGGACAAGCCAAAAACATTCAGTACTTC. Translated: CASSDPGQAKNIQYF.

The CDR3 loop reads CASSYVQGGTYEQYF. DNA of the CDR3: TGTGCCAGCAGTTACGTACAGGGAGGGACCTACGAGCAGTACTTC. The V call is TRBV6-5, the J call TRBJ2-7, with a weak D call TRBD2 (7 bases). In germline, CDR1 is MNHEY, CDR2 SVGAGI. The CDR3 is 15 residues long. V was trimmed by 2 bases and J by 2 bases, leaving 13 bases between them.

This chain joins TRBV6-4 and TRBJ1-2; D possibly corresponds to TRBD1 (6 bases). Germline CDR1 reads MRHNA; CDR2 reads SNTAGT. V gave up 6 bases and J gave up 4 bases, with 18 bases separating them. This CDR3 has 15 residues. The CDR3 coding sequence is TGTGCCAGCAGCCCCAGTCCGACAGGACCCTATGGCTACACCTTC. Protein sequence: CASSPSPTGPYGYTF.

This chain's CDR3 is CAWSVRGDTEAFF. The CDR3 DNA is TGTGCCTGGAGTGTACGGGGGGACACTGAAGCTTTCTTT. J is TRBJ1-1 and V is TRBV30; possible D gene TRBD1, 5 bases. The CDR3 totals 13 residues. V lost 0 bases and J lost 3, with 8 bases in between. Per germline, CDR1 GTSNPN and CDR2 SVGIG (reference sequence).